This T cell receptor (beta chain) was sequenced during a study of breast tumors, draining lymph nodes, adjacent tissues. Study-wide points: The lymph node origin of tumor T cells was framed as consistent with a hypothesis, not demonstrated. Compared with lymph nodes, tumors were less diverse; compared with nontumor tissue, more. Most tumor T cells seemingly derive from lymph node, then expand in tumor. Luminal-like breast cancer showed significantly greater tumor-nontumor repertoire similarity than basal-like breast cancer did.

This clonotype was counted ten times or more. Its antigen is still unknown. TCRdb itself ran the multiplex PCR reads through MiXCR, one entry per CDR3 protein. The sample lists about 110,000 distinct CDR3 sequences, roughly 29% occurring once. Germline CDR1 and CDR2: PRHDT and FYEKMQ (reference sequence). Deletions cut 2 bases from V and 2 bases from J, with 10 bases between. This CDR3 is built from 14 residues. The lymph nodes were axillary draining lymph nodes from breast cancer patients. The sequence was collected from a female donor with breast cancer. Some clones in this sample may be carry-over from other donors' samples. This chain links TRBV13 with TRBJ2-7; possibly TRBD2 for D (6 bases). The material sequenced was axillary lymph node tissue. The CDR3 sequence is CASSLYGSTYEQYF. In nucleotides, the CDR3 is TGTGCCAGCAGCTTATACGGGAGCACCTACGAGCAGTACTTC.